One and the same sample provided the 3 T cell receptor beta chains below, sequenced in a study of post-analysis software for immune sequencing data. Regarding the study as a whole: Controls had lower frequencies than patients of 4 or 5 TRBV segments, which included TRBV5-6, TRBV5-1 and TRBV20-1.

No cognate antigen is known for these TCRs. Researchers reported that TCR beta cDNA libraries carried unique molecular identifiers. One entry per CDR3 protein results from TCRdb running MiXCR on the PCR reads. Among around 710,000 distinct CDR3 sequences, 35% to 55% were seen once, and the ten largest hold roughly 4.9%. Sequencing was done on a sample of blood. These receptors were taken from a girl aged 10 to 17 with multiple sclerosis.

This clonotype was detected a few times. The CDR3 is CASRRDRTYNEQFF. CDR3 DNA sequence: TGTGCCAGCAGGAGGGACAGAACCTACAATGAGCAGTTCTTC. The rearrangement joins TRBV27 to TRBJ2-1; the match to TRBD1 covers 7 bases. V was pared by 6 bases and J by 2 bases, with 4 bases of the junction left unmatched. Germline V gives CDR1 MNHEY, CDR2 SMNVEV (reference sequence). The CDR3 spans 14 residues.

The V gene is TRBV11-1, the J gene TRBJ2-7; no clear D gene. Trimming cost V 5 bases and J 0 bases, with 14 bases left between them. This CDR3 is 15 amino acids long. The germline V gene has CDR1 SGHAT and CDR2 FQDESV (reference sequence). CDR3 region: CASSVRVRRSYEQYF. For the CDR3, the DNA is TGTGCCAGCAGCGTTAGGGTCAGGCGCTCCTACGAGCAGTACTTC.

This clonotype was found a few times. CDR3 in DNA: TGCGCCAGCAGCGATGATGTCGGGGATGGCTACACCTTC. This gives the protein CASSDDVGDGYTF. The gene calls are TRBV5-1 and TRBJ1-2; D not certain. Germline CDR1 and CDR2: SGHRS and YFSETQ. The CDR3 loop spans 13 amino acids. Deletions cut 4 bases from V and 6 bases from J, with 13 bases between.